Listed below are T cell receptor beta chains from one sample, sequenced in a study of blood T cell repertoires in COVID-19. Profiling relied on immunoSEQ multiplex PCR, and the TCRdb table lists in-frame clones only, not all of them. The profile shows nearly 95,000 clones, approximately 80% of them singletons. The specimen was peripheral blood. The receptors originated from a human donor in a cohort sampled during active COVID-19. Each CDR3 is given with its conserved first and last residue. A D gene is named only where the DNA matches it firmly. The listing skips clone size in some rows; elsewhere it reads once, few, many or a size class.

v_gene	d_gene	abundance	j_gene	CDR3aa	CDR3nt
TRBV7-8	-	few	TRBJ2-1	CASSYTFRGEQFF	TGTGCCAGCAGCTACACATTTAGGGGTGAGCAGTTCTTC
TRBV25-1	TRBD2	-	TRBJ2-1	CASSDSGAYNEQFF	TGTGCCAGCAGTGACAGCGGGGCCTACAATGAGCAGTTCTTC
TRBV25-1	-	-	TRBJ2-5	CASSRGAQETQYF	TGTGCCAGCAGTCGTGGGGCTCAAGAGACCCAGTACTTC
TRBV7-9	TRBD1	few	TRBJ1-3	CASSSDRRGNTIYF	TGTGCCAGCAGCTCGGACAGGAGAGGAAACACCATATATTTT
TRBV30	-	-	TRBJ2-7	CAWSVTQLSASRRAYEQYF	TGTGCCTGGAGCGTAACCCAACTTTCTGCCTCCCGACGGGCCTACGAGCAGTACTTC
TRBV11-2	TRBD1	-	TRBJ2-3	CASSAQGSRADTQYF	TGTGCCAGCAGCGCACAGGGGTCTAGGGCAGATACGCAGTATTTT
TRBV18	TRBD2	-	TRBJ2-3	CASSPKIGLAVSSTDTQYF	TGTGCCAGCTCACCTAAGATTGGACTAGCGGTTTCTAGCACAGATACGCAGTATTTT
TRBV28	-	few	TRBJ1-2	CASSTKDGSYGYTF	TGTGCCAGCAGTACTAAAGACGGGTCGTATGGCTACACCTTC
TRBV9	-	-	TRBJ2-2	CASSGQYTGELFF	TGTGCCAGCAGTGGACAGTACACCGGGGAGCTGTTTTTT
TRBV5-1	TRBD1	-	TRBJ2-5	CASSLAGTEETQYF	TGCGCCAGCAGCTTGGCCGGGACAGAAGAGACCCAGTACTTC
TRBV5-4	TRBD2	-	TRBJ2-3	CASSRPSGSGADTQYF	TGTGCCAGCAGCAGACCTAGCGGGAGTGGTGCAGATACGCAGTATTTT